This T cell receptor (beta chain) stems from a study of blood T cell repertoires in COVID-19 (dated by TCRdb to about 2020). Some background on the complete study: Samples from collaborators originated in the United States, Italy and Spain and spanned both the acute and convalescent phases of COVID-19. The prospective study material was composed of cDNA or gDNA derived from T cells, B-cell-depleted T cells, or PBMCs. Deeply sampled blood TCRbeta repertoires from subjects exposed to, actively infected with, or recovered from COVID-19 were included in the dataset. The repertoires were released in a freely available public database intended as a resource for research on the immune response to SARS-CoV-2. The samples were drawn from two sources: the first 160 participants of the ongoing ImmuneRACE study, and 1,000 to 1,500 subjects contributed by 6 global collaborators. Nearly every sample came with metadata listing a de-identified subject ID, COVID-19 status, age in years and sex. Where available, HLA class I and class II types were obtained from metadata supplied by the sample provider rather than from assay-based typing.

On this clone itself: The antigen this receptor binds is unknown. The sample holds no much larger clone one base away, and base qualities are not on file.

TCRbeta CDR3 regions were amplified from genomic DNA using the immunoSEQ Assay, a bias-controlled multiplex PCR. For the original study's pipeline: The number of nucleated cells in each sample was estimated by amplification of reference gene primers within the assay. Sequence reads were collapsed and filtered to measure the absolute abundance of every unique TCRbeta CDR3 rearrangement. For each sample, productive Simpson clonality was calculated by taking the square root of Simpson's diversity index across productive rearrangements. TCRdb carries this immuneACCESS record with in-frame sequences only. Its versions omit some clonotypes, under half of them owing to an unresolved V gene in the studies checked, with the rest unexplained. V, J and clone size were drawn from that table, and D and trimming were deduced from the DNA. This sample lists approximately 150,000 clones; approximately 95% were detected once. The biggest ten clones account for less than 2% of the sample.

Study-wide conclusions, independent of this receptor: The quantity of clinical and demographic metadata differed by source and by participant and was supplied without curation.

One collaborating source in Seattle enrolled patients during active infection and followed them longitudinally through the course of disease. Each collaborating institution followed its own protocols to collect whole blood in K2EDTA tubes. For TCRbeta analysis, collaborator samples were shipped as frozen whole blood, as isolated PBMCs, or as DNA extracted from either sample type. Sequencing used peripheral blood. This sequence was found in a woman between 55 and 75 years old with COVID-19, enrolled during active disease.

The bases read TGTGCCAGCAGCTTGGGACTGACGAACACTGAAGCTTTCTTT. The translation is CASSLGLTNTEAFF. The chain was built from TRBV7-6 and TRBJ1-1, with a weak D call of TRBD1 (5 bases match). V is pared back by 3 bases and J by 1 base, with 9 bases lying between the germline termini. The CDR3 goes from the cysteine to the phenylalanine over 14 residues. Only the CDR3 part of the read is kept: 42 bases, read in frame from the first base. CDR1 SGHVS and CDR2 FNYEAQ are derived from the germline V gene. The CDR3, completed at both ends by the reference TRBV7-6 and TRBJ1-1 genes, gives the full variable domain GAGVSQSPRYKVTKRGQDVALRCDPISGHVSLYWYRQALGQGPEFLTYFNYEAQQDKSGLPNDRFSAERPEGSISTLTIQRTEQRDSAMYRCASSLGLTNTEAFFGQGTRLTVV.